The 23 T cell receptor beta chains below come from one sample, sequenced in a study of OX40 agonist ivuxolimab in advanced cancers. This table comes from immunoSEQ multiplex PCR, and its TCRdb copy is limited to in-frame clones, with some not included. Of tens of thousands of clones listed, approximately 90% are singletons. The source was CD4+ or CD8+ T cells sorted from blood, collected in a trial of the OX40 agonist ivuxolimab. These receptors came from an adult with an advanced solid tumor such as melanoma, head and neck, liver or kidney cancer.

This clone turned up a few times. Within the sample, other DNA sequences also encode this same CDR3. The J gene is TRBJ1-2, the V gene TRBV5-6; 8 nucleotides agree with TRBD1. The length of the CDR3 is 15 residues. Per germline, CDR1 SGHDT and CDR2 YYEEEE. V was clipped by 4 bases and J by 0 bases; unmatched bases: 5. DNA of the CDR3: TGTGCCAGCAGCCCAGGGACAGGAGCTAACTATGGCTACACCTTC. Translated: CASSPGTGANYGYTF.

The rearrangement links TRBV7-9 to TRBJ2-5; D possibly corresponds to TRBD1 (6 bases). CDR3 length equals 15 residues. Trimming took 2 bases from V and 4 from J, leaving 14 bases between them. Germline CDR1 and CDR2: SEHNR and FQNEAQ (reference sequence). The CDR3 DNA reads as TGTGCCAGCAGCTTATTTGCAGGGGTAGGAGAGACCCAGTACTTC. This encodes CASSLFAGVGETQYF.

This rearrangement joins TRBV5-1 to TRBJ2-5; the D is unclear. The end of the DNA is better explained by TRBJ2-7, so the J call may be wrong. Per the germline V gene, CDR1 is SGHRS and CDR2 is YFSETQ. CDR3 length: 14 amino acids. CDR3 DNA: TGCGCCAGCAGCTTGGTCGGAAGTTATGACGAGCAGTACTTC. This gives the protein CASSLVGSYDEQYF.

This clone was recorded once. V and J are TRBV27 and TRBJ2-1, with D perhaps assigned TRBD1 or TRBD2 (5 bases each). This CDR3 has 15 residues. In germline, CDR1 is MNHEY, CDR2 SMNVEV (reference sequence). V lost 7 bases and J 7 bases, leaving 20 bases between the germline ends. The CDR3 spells CASTVFGTGGNEQFF. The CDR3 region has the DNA TGTGCCAGCACCGTCTTCGGGACGGGTGGGAATGAGCAGTTCTTC.

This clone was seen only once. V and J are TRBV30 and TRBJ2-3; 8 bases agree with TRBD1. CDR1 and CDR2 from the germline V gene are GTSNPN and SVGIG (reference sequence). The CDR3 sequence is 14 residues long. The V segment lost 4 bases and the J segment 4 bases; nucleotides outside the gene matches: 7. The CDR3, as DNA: TGTGCCTGGAAGAGGCAGGGGGCTTCAGATACGCAGTATTTT. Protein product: CAWKRQGASDTQYF. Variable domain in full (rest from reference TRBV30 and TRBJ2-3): SQTIHQWPATLVQPVGSPLSLECTVEGTSNPNLYWYRQAAGRGLQLLFYSVGIGQISSEVPQNLSASRPQDRQFILSSKKLLLSDSGFYLCAWKRQGASDTQYFGPGTRLTVL.

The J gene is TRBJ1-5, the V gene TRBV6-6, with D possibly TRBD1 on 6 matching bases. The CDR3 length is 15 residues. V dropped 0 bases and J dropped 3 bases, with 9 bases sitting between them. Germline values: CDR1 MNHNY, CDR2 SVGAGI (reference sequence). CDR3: CASSYSGQNNQPQHF. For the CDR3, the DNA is TGTGCCAGCAGTTACTCTGGACAGAACAATCAGCCCCAGCATTTT.

CDR3 loop: CASSSRGSPDTQYF. Here the CDR3 DNA reads TGTGCCAGCAGTTCCCGGGGCTCCCCGGATACGCAGTATTTT. The chain has TRBV6-5 and TRBJ2-3; TRBD1 or TRBD2 may be the D gene (5 bases each). In germline, CDR1 is MNHEY, CDR2 SVGAGI. The V end was cut by 4 bases, the J end by 6 bases, with 14 bases between. The CDR3 consists of 14 residues.

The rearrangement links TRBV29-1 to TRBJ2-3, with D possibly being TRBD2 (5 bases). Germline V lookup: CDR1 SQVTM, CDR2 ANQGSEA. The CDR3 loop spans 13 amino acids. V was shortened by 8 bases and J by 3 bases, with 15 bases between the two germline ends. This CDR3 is CSYSGGSTDTQYF. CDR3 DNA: TGCAGCTACTCAGGAGGATCAACAGATACGCAGTATTTT.

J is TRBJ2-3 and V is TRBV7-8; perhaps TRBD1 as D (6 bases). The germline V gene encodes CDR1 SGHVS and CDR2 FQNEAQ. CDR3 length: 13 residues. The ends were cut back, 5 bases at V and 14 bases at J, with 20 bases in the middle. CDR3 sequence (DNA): TGTGCCAGCAGCAGAAGGGACACCCCGACACGGTATTTT. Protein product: CASSRRDTPTRYF.

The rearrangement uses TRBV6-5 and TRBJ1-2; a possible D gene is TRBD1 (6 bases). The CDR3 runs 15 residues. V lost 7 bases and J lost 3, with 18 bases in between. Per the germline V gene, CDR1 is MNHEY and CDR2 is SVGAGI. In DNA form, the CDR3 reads TGTGCCAGCACAAGGACAGCCCAAGGTGACTATGGCTACACCTTC. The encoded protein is CASTRTAQGDYGYTF.

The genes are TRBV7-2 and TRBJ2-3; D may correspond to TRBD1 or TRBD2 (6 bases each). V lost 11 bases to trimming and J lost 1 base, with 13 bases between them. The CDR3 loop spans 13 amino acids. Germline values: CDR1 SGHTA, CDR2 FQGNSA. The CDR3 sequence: CADGGLGTDTQYF. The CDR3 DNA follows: TGTGCCGATGGGGGGCTAGGCACAGATACGCAGTATTTT.

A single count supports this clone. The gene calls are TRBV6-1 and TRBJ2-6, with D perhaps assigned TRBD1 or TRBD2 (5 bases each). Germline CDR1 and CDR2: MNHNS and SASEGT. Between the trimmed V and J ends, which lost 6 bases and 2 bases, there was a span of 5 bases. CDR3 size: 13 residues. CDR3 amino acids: CASRGAGANVLTF. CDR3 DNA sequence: TGTGCCAGCAGGGGGGCTGGGGCCAACGTCCTGACTTTC.

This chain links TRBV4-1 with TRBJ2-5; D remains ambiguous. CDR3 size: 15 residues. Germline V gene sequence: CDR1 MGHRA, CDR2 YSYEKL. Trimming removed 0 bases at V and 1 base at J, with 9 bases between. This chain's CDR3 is CASSQETPPQETQYF. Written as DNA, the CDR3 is TGCGCCAGCAGCCAAGAAACCCCCCCCCAAGAGACCCAGTACTTC.

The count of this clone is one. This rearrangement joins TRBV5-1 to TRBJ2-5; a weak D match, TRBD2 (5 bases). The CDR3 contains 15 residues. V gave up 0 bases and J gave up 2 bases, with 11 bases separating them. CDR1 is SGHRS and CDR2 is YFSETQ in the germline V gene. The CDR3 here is CASSLAGVAQETQYF. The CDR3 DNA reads TGCGCCAGCAGCTTGGCCGGGGTAGCACAAGAGACCCAGTACTTC.

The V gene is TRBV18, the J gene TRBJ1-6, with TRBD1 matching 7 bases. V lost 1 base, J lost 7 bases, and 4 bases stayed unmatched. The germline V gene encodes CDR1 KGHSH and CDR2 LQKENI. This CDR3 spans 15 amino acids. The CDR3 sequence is CASSPQGAENSPLHF. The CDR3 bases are TGTGCCAGCTCACCACAGGGGGCGGAAAATTCACCCCTCCACTTT.

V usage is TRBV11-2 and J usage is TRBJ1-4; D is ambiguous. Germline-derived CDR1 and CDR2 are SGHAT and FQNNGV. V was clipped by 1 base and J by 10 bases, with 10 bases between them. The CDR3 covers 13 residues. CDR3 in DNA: TGTGCCAGCAGCTTAGTGGAGGCGGGAAAACTGTTTTTT. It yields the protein CASSLVEAGKLFF.

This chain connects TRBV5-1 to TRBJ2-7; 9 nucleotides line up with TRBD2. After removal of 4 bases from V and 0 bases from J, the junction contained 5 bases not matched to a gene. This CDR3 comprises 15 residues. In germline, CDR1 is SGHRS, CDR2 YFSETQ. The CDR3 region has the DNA TGCGCCAGCAGCCAGACTAGCGGAAACTCCTACGAGCAGTACTTC. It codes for CASSQTSGNSYEQYF.

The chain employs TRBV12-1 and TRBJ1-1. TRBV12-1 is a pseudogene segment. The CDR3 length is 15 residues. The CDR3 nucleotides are TGTGCCAGCAGCTTGCCGGGCGGGGGGGACACTGAAGCTTTCTTT. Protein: CASSLPGGGDTEAFF.

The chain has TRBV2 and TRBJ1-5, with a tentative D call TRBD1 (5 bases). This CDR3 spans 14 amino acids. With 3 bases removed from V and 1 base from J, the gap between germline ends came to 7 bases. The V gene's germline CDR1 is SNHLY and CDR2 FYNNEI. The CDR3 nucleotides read TGTGCCAGCAGTGAGCAGGGAAGCAATCAGCCCCAGCATTTT. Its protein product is CASSEQGSNQPQHF.

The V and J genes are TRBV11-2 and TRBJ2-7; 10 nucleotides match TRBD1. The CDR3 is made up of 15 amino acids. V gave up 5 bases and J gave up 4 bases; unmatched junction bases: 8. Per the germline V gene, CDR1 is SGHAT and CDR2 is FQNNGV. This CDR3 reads CASSLRGTGDYEQYF. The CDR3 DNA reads TGTGCCAGCAGCCTACGCGGGACAGGGGATTACGAGCAGTACTTC. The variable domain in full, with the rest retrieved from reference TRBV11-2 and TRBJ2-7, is EAGVAQSPRYKIIEKRQSVAFWCNPISGHATLYWYQQILGQGPKLLIQFQNNGVVDDSQLPKDRFSAERLKGVDSTLKIQPAKLEDSAVYLCASSLRGTGDYEQYFGPGTRLTVT.

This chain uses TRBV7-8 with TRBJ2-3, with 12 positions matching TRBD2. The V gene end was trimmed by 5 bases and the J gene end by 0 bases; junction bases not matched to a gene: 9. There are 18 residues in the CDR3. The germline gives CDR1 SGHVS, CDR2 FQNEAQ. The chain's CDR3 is CASSVGTSGPTSTDTQYF. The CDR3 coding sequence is TGTGCCAGCAGCGTCGGGACTAGCGGGCCCACTAGCACAGATACGCAGTATTTT.

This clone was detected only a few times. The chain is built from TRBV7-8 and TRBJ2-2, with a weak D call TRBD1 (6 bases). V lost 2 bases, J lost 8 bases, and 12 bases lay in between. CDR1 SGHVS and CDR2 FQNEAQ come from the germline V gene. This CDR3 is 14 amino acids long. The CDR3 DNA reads TGTGCCAGCAGCTTAAGAAACAGGGATGGGGAGCTGTTTTTT. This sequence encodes CASSLRNRDGELFF.

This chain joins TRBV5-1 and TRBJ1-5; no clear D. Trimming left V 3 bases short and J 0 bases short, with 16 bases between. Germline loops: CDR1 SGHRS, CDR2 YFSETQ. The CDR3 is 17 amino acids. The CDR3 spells CASSSGPVSGSNQPQHF. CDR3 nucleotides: TGCGCCAGCAGCTCCGGGCCGGTTTCGGGTAGCAATCAGCCCCAGCATTTT. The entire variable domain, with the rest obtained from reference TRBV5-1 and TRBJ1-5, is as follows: KAGVTQTPRYLIKTRGQQVTLSCSPISGHRSVSWYQQTPGQGLQFLFEYFSETQRNKGNFPGRFSGRQFSNSRSEMNVSTLELGDSALYLCASSSGPVSGSNQPQHFGDGTRLSIL.